The T cell receptor beta chain under discussion was sequenced for a study of vaccination effects on CD4 cells after COVID-19. General study findings and limits: Late post-vaccination samples showed marked contraction of infection- and vaccine-induced clones.

In the case of this clone: Its specificity is unknown.

The J segment lost 5 bases and the V segment lost 3 bases, leaving 5 bases of the junction unmatched. The CDR3 totals 13 residues. CDR1 and CDR2 (germline): SGHNT, YYREEE (reference sequence). The method was immunoSEQ multiplex PCR; TCRdb's version includes in-frame clones alone and lacks a portion of them. The data contain more than 45,000 clones, 76% of them seen just once; the ten biggest clones take up around 5%. Within the ViraFEST assay, antigen-specific CD4+ T cells underwent expansion with viral peptide pools prior to sequencing. Subsequent to roughly 10 days of culture, CD4+ T cells were isolated. PCR-confirmed SARS-CoV-2 infection occurred in the person between March and December 2020. Wells each received 2.2 million or so PBMC, cultured with approximately 10 IU/ml IL-2 and about 10 ug/ml peptides. It was an HIV-1 Nef peptide pool that made up the negative control culture.

Specimen: CD4+ T cells from PBMCs cultured with HIV peptides, collected before COVID-19 vaccination. Regarding subset: HIV-1 Nef peptide pool negative control/reference culture. The chain is built from TRBV5-4 and TRBJ2-7, with 7 bases lining up with TRBD1. The TCR comes from a human donor who had a prior SARS-CoV-2 infection. Written as DNA, the CDR3 is TGTGCCAGCAGCTCAGGGGGAATGGACGAGCAGTACTTC. This gives the protein CASSSGGMDEQYF.